This is a list of T cell receptor beta chains from one sample in a study of blood T cells in healthy people across ages. From the 5' RACE reads, TCRdb called clonotypes with MiXCR, one entry per CDR3 protein. The sample has around 800,000 distinct CDR3 sequences, about a quarter seen once; the top ten hold 2.5% to 3.5%. These same records also appear under a second study, on T cells of mothers and their children.

Input material: blood. These TCRs come from a boy younger than 18 in good health. Both conserved end residues are part of each CDR3. D genes are given only for firm matches. Some rows mark clone size as missing; the rest say once, few, many or name a class of expanded clone.

clone size: .; D gene: .; J gene: TRBJ1-4; V gene: TRBV25-1; CDR3 length: 17; CDR3 protein: CASAETGNGATNEKLFF; CDR3 DNA: TGTGCCAGCGCAGAGACAGGCAACGGGGCAACTAATGAAAAACTGTTTTTT
clone size: .; D gene: .; J gene: TRBJ2-3; V gene: TRBV12-5; CDR3 length: 16; CDR3 protein: CASGLWQDVGTDTQYF; CDR3 DNA: TGTGCTAGTGGTTTGTGGCAGGACGTGGGAACAGATACGCAGTATTTT
clone size: .; D gene: .; J gene: TRBJ1-5; V gene: TRBV18; CDR3 length: 16; CDR3 protein: CASSPSERNSNQPQHF; CDR3 DNA: TGTGCCAGCTCACCTTCAGAGAGAAACAGCAATCAGCCCCAGCATTTT
clone size: .; D gene: TRBD1; J gene: TRBJ1-4; V gene: TRBV4-1; CDR3 length: 15; CDR3 protein: CASSQVAGGFEKLFF; CDR3 DNA: TGCGCCAGCAGCCAAGTGGCAGGGGGCTTTGAAAAACTGTTTTTT
clone size: .; D gene: TRBD1; J gene: TRBJ2-7; V gene: TRBV10-2; CDR3 length: 13; CDR3 protein: CATAQGGRYEQYF; CDR3 DNA: TGCGCCACCGCCCAAGGGGGCCGCTACGAGCAGTACTTC
clone size: .; D gene: TRBD2; J gene: TRBJ2-1; V gene: TRBV7-2; CDR3 length: 16; CDR3 protein: CASSLVRKREYGEQFF; CDR3 DNA: TGTGCCAGCAGCTTAGTTCGTAAGCGGGAGTACGGTGAGCAGTTCTTC
clone size: few; D gene: .; J gene: TRBJ2-7; V gene: TRBV5-1; CDR3 length: 14; CDR3 protein: CASSSRVSADEQYF; CDR3 DNA: TGCGCCAGCAGCTCTAGGGTGAGCGCGGACGAGCAGTACTTC
clone size: few; D gene: .; J gene: TRBJ1-3; V gene: TRBV6-6; CDR3 length: 16; CDR3 protein: CASSYNAGGSGNTIYF; CDR3 DNA: TGTGCCAGCAGTTACAACGCCGGGGGCTCTGGAAACACCATATATTTT
clone size: .; D gene: .; J gene: TRBJ1-2; V gene: TRBV12-3/TRBV12-4; CDR3 length: 14; CDR3 protein: CASSQTRVGYGYTF; CDR3 DNA: TGTGCCAGCAGTCAGACACGTGTGGGGTATGGCTACACCTTC
clone size: few; D gene: TRBD1; J gene: TRBJ1-4; V gene: TRBV27; CDR3 length: 15; CDR3 protein: CASSYQGDQDEKLFF; CDR3 DNA: TGTGCCAGCAGTTATCAGGGGGACCAGGATGAAAAACTGTTTTTT
clone size: .; D gene: .; J gene: TRBJ2-2; V gene: TRBV6-6; CDR3 length: 14; CDR3 protein: CASGRLQNTGELFF; CDR3 DNA: TGTGCCAGCGGGAGACTTCAGAACACCGGGGAGCTGTTTTTT
clone size: few; D gene: .; J gene: TRBJ2-5; V gene: TRBV18; CDR3 length: 16; CDR3 protein: CASSTTYPGPRETQYF; CDR3 DNA: TGTGCCAGCTCAACCACATACCCGGGACCAAGAGAGACCCAGTACTTC